This T cell receptor beta chain was found in a study of response to subunit inactivated influenza vaccine. TCRdb itself ran the RT-PCR reads through MiXCR, one entry per CDR3 protein. The sample lists around 200,000 distinct CDR3 sequences, about 10% seen once, with roughly 11% in the top ten. CDR1 and CDR2 from the germline V gene are MNHNS and SASEGT. The CDR3 loop spans 17 amino acids. V lost 6 bases and J 5 bases, leaving 23 bases between the germline ends. The source material was non-naive T cells sorted from PBMCs, sampled on the day of vaccination. The TCR originated in a man aged 45-65 years who received an inactivated influenza vaccine. The rearrangement joins TRBV6-1 to TRBJ2-1, with D uncertain. The CDR3 DNA reads TGTGCCAGCAGCACAGACTCCAGGCTGGACCGGAACAATGAGCAGTTCTTC. Translating it yields CASSTDSRLDRNNEQFF.